These T cell receptor beta chains were read from a single sample in a study of T-cell reconstitution after alpha-beta-depleted transplantation in children. MiXCR, applied by TCRdb to the PCR reads, yields one record per CDR3 protein. The sample holds 450,000 to 600,000 distinct CDR3 sequences, about 33% seen once. The sequencing here drew on PBMCs from the stem cell graft donor, taken from the stem cell graft. Receptors originate from a human donor who donated a stem cell graft to a child with aplastic anemia. Both conserved end residues are part of each CDR3. A D gene is named only where the DNA matches it firmly. Clone size appears in some rows only: once, few, many, or a class for an expanded clone.

v_gene	j_gene	abundance	len	d_gene	CDR3aa	CDR3nt
TRBV5-4	TRBJ2-1	-	15	-	CASSVGQAGRDEQFF	TGTGCCAGCAGCGTTGGTCAGGCGGGGAGAGATGAGCAGTTCTTC
TRBV20-1	TRBJ2-1	few	14	TRBD2	CSAERLAGYNEQFF	TGCAGTGCCGAGAGACTAGCGGGGTACAATGAGCAGTTCTTC
TRBV6-5	TRBJ1-2	few	15	-	CASSYDRSANYGYTF	TGTGCCAGCAGTTACGACCGCTCAGCTAACTATGGCTACACCTTC
TRBV7-9	TRBJ1-5	-	14	TRBD1	CASSLSGGDQPQHF	TGTGCCAGCAGCTTGTCAGGGGGCGATCAGCCCCAGCATTTT
TRBV7-8	TRBJ1-1	few	16	TRBD1	CASSSRADRVTTEAFF	TGTGCCAGCAGCTCCCGGGCGGACAGGGTTACCACTGAAGCTTTCTTT
TRBV4-2	TRBJ2-7	-	14	-	CASSLRPNTYEQYF	TGTGCCAGCAGCCTCCGACCCAATACCTACGAGCAGTACTTC
TRBV20-1	TRBJ2-7	-	13	TRBD1	CSVQRDRAYEQYF	TGCAGTGTTCAACGGGACAGGGCGTACGAGCAGTACTTC
TRBV11-2	TRBJ1-1	-	18	TRBD1	CASSFGSRQGFYGTEAFF	TGTGCCAGCAGCTTCGGGTCCCGACAGGGGTTTTACGGCACTGAAGCTTTCTTT
TRBV20-1	TRBJ2-5	few	14	TRBD1	CSARGQDNQETQYF	TGCAGTGCTAGGGGACAGGATAACCAAGAGACCCAGTACTTC
TRBV7-2	TRBJ2-1	-	12	-	CASSLGDSRQFF	TGTGCCAGCAGCCTGGGGGACTCCCGGCAGTTCTTC
TRBV19	TRBJ2-3	-	16	TRBD1	CASSSIDRGVEDTQYF	TGTGCCAGTAGTTCAATCGACAGGGGTGTTGAAGATACGCAGTATTTT
TRBV24-1	TRBJ2-1	few	15	-	CATSDLMSRNNEQFF	TGTGCCACCAGTGATTTGATGAGCCGGAACAATGAGCAGTTCTTC
TRBV20-1	TRBJ1-1	few	15	TRBD1	CSAPPRQGQGTEAFF	TGCAGTGCCCCCCCGAGACAGGGTCAAGGCACTGAAGCTTTCTTT
TRBV30	TRBJ1-4	-	13	-	CAWSPGSNEKLFF	TGTGCCTGGAGCCCGGGATCTAATGAAAAACTGTTTTTT
TRBV24-1	TRBJ2-1	few	13	-	CATSDSSALVQFF	TGTGCCACCAGTGATTCCTCAGCCCTGGTGCAGTTCTTC
TRBV20-1	TRBJ2-7	-	13	-	CSALVPLTYEQYF	TGCAGTGCTCTAGTTCCGCTTACCTACGAGCAGTACTTC
TRBV9	TRBJ2-1	few	16	TRBD1	CASSAMRQGAYNEQFF	TGTGCCAGCAGCGCAATGAGACAGGGGGCCTACAATGAGCAGTTCTTC
TRBV20-1	TRBJ1-1	-	11	-	CSPPGTDEAFF	TGCAGCCCGCCCGGAACAGACGAAGCTTTCTTT
TRBV20-1	TRBJ1-5	-	13	TRBD1	CSAIDRVDQPQHF	TGCAGTGCCATTGACAGGGTCGATCAGCCCCAGCATTTT
TRBV11-1	TRBJ2-1	-	19	TRBD2	CASSSSGLAGGSAVVEQFF	TGTGCCAGCAGCTCTTCGGGACTAGCGGGAGGGTCGGCCGTCGTAGAGCAGTTCTTC
TRBV12-3/TRBV12-4	TRBJ2-2	few	16	TRBD2	CASSPLAGVGVGELFF	TGTGCCAGCAGCCCGCTAGCGGGAGTAGGGGTCGGGGAGCTGTTTTTT
TRBV5-4	TRBJ2-5	-	18	TRBD2	CASSLSSSGRARLETQYF	TGTGCCAGCAGCTTGTCTTCTAGCGGGAGGGCCCGTTTAGAGACCCAGTACTTC
TRBV28	TRBJ2-7	-	14	-	CASSLGGRIDEQYF	TGTGCCAGCAGTTTAGGGGGGCGTATCGACGAGCAGTACTTC
TRBV11-2	TRBJ2-3	-	18	TRBD2	CASSPRARLAVRTDTQYF	TGTGCCAGCAGCCCAAGAGCGCGGCTAGCGGTTCGCACAGATACGCAGTATTTT
TRBV11-3	TRBJ2-7	-	16	TRBD2	CASSQSVPAGGVEQYF	TGTGCCAGCAGCCAGAGTGTGCCAGCGGGAGGAGTCGAGCAGTACTTC
TRBV12-3/TRBV12-4	TRBJ2-3	-	16	-	CASSGGSGTSTDTQYF	TGTGCCAGCAGTGGGGGCAGCGGCACAAGCACAGATACGCAGTATTTT
TRBV28	TRBJ2-5	-	15	-	CASSRPTRGIETQYF	TGTGCCAGCAGCCGACCGACGAGGGGGATAGAGACCCAGTACTTC
TRBV7-8	TRBJ1-5	-	17	-	CASSLVGGPGANQPQHF	TGTGCCAGCAGCTTAGTCGGGGGGCCAGGGGCCAATCAGCCCCAGCATTTT